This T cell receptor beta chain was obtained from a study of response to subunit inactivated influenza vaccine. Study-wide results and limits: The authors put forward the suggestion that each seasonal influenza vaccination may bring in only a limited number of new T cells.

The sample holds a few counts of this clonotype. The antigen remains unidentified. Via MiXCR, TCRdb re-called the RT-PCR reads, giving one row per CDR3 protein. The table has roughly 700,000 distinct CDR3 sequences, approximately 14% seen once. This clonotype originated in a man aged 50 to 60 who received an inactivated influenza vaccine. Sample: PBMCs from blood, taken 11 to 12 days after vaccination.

CDR3 region: CASSHRHITDTQYF. Here the CDR3 DNA reads TGTGCCAGCAGCCACCGGCACATCACAGATACGCAGTATTTT. This chain uses TRBV11-2 with TRBJ2-3; no clear D gene. The CDR3 runs 14 residues. V gave up 5 bases and J gave up 2 bases, with 11 bases separating them. CDR1 SGHAT and CDR2 FQNNGV come from the germline V gene.